This entry features one T cell receptor beta chain sequence. The antigen it recognizes is unknown. The record has no base qualities; no much larger clone is one base away. The receptor library was made with the immunoSEQ multiplex PCR assay. A mixture of 60 forward primers for TCR Vbeta segments and 13 reverse primers for TCR Jbeta segments was used in the multiplex PCR. Amplification of the CDR3 region of rearranged TCR beta genes was performed with a multiplex PCR assay on genomic DNA. The Illumina HiSeq System was used to sequence the amplified TCR beta libraries as 87-base-pair reads. On the study's bioinformatics: A later analysis tallied around 87 million unique TCR beta chains across the 660 or so repertoires, and approximately 9.9 million of those chains were shared by two or more donors. A nearest-neighbor algorithm error-corrected the raw reads and collapsed the reads into unique sequences, merging closely related sequences to remove PCR and sequencing errors. Alignment of CDR3 sequences to IMGT reference sequences was used to assign V, D and J gene segments. For a sequence to be retained, at least a six-nucleotide match to both a V gene segment and a J gene segment was required. A rearrangement counted as productive if the CDR3 had no stop codons and remained in frame with V and J, and every other rearrangement counted as non-productive. CDR3 was defined according to IMGT convention as the region running from the second conserved V-encoded cysteine to the conserved J-encoded phenylalanine. The earlier analysis of 500 to 750 of the donors excluded any sequence lacking an unambiguous match to a single V gene segment. An earlier analysis of a few hundred of the donors called V segments functional above 56.7% productive rearrangements and segregating when the between-donor standard deviation exceeded 5%. A statistical classification framework was built to diagnose cytomegalovirus status from the catalog of TCR beta chain sequences. A later analysis assigned V and J genes by comparing TCR nucleotide sequences with IMGT/GENE-DB human TR gene sequences. The TCRdist pipeline was used in a later analysis to assign CDR3 sequences and most-parsimonious VDJ recombination scenarios. In a later analysis, each TCR beta chain was defined by its CDR3 amino acid sequence together with its V-gene family, and reads without a unique V-gene family were excluded. To address suspected cross-contamination and a sequencing artifact, a later analysis removed around 590 highly shared, low-generation-probability nucleotide sequences. A later analysis calculated a clonal expansion index for each public chain from normalized within-repertoire ranks of inferred template counts. A later analysis computed generation probabilities with a VDJ recombination model fitted to out-of-frame rearrangements, and checked the results against IGoR. A later analysis scored TCR-TCR, TCR-HLA and TCR-CMV co-occurrence with hypergeometric tests, applying a repertoire-size bias correction to TCR pairs. A later analysis estimated false discovery rates by permuting HLA or CMV assignments 20 times. A later analysis grouped co-occurring TCRs with DBSCAN, adding TCRdist sequence similarity when clustering within HLA-allele-positive subsets. Repertoires with fewer than 30,000 or more than 120,000 public chains, plus five repertoires with anomalous nucleotide sharing, were excluded from co-occurrence clustering. The source is immuneACCESS, and TCRdb retained only in-frame sequences with V and J called. Part of the clones is not carried over; for the studies checked, unresolved V genes explain less than half of this, and the remainder is unexplained. V, J and clone size derive from that table, while D and trimming were established from the DNA sequence. This sample gives 180,000 or so clones in total; 80% to 90% of them show up just once. The ten largest clonotypes hold about 9.3% of the sample.

The cohort consisted of approximately 690 healthy bone marrow donors. At the time of sampling, every cohort member was nominally healthy, though immune exposures that went unrecorded were likely present. The donor tested CMV seropositive, placing the donor among the approximately 290 seropositive members of the cohort. Each donor provided a peripheral blood sample, and peripheral blood mononuclear cells were used for TCR beta sequencing. Genomic DNA was extracted from the blood cell samples with the Qiagen DNeasy Blood Extraction Kit. The source of the sample is a study of cytomegalovirus exposure and HLA in healthy donors (dated by TCRdb to the late 2010s). For the wider study: According to an earlier analysis of 587 of the donors, 150 million to 200 million T cells yielded 100 million or so unique TCR beta sequences and about 280 Gb of sequence data. Approximately 310 gigabases of sequencing data and approximately 93 million unique TCR sequences were included in an early release covering roughly 600 HLA-typed donors. Of the approximately 370 genotyped donors, 75% to 85% were placed in the genetic ancestry cluster associated with self-reported Caucasian donors. The study was designed to test whether signatures of past pathogen exposure could be identified by cataloging public T cell receptors. The study used immunosequencing to profile the T cell repertoires of some 600 subjects and linked those repertoires to cytomegalovirus serostatus. Along with the roughly 700-subject first cohort, a separate validation cohort of over a hundred different subjects was used. The study combined high-throughput TCR immunosequencing, statistical association of individual TCRs with disease status, and machine learning to predict cytomegalovirus infection status. In a later analysis, previously published TCR beta repertoires from 550 to 700 donors were re-analyzed and high-resolution HLA genotyping was added so that TCR occurrence patterns could be studied. In the later analysis, no new phenotypic data were used to find candidate immune exposures; instead, reliance was placed on TCR beta sequences and their occurrence across donors. In an earlier analysis of roughly 540 of the donors, high-throughput TCR beta sequencing was used to judge whether each TCR beta V gene segment behaved as functional or pseudogenic. Donor age, sex, ethnicity and CMV serostatus were collected together with the repertoire data. A later genetic analysis took genome-wide SNP genotypes for about three fifths of the roughly 700 donors and used that subset as a discovery cohort. Every repertoire in the discovery cohort had been generated on one and the same sequencing platform. HLA typing covered class I and class II loci at four-digit resolution. Typing coverage varied by locus: about 629-640 donors for A, B, C, DRB1 and DQB1; more than 500 for DQA1; 600 to 610 for DPA1; about 450 for DPB1. Because of strong linkage in the cohort, roughly five DR-DQ haplotypes were treated as single units for association and clustering. On average, roughly 200,000 unique TCR beta nucleotide sequences were sequenced per donor among several hundred genotyped donors of the cohort, with 15% to 20% of those sequences being non-productive.

The germline V gene (reference sequence) sets CDR1 to MNHEY and CDR2 to SMNVEV. From cysteine to phenylalanine, the CDR3 is 16 amino acids long. Just the 48-base CDR3 DNA is kept, in frame starting at base 1. V loses 1 base, J loses 3 bases, and the germline ends lie 16 bases apart. Broader findings and caveats from the paper: HLA typing was unavailable for some donors at each locus, so association tests used only the typed subset. The classifier was reported to diagnose cytomegalovirus status with high specificity and sensitivity in both the original and validation cohorts. A further reported finding was that TCR beta sequences accurately predicted the HLA-A and HLA-B alleles for most subjects in the first cohort. A later analysis found that HLA-associated TCR beta chains were more clonally expanded and had lower generation probabilities than equally common non-associated chains. A later analysis reported that several top co-occurrence clusters appeared linked to parvovirus B19, influenza, CMV and Epstein-Barr virus. A later genetic analysis reported fewer N-insertions in productive TCRs among donors in an Asian-associated ancestry cluster than the 666-donor mean. In a later genetic analysis, a missense DCLRE1C variant was associated with V-gene and J-gene trimming of TCR beta chains, and the association was replicated in an independent cohort. Correlated functional status among segregating V segments might be attributable to linkage disequilibrium, but an unknown experimental factor could not be ruled out. At a false discovery rate of 0.05, a later analysis linked under 20,000 TCR beta sequences to specific HLA alleles. In an earlier analysis of more than 500 of the donors, most TCR beta V segments appeared in productive rearrangements about 90% or about 30% of the time, broadly matching IMGT annotations. For the cohort, immune exposure information was limited to CMV serostatus. Presence/absence analyses assumed roughly uniform sequencing depth across donors, an assumption that may not hold. Because counts were too low, about 15 rarely observed V segments, including chromosome 9 orphons, were left out of the earlier analysis of over 550 of the donors. A later analysis found that TCR association rates varied across HLA loci, with DRB1 alleles showing the most associated TCRs and HLA-C alleles the fewest. The sequencing pipeline was judged likely to have produced a cluster of highly shared sequence variants as a technical artifact. It was suggested by the authors that the approach could potentially be generalized to other disease states and immunological phenotypes. In this cohort, only TCR beta chains were sequenced, and detectable features were limited by the absence of alpha or paired-chain data. Some IMGT-functional V segments, including TRBV6-2 and TRBV6-3, could not be told apart with the 87-base-pair reads, so those segments were excluded. When HLA alleles, especially DR and DQ, strongly co-occurred, attributing TCR associations to individual alleles was difficult. A few of the identified cytomegalovirus-associated TCR beta chains were confirmed in vitro to be specific for cytomegalovirus antigens. While some public TCRs were present in many individuals, most TCR sequences turned up only very rarely across donors. The study gave a list of 150 to 200 TCR beta chains associated with cytomegalovirus. Most CMV-associated TCR beta chains appeared to be HLA-restricted in a later analysis, and the HLA associations seemed to be driven largely by CMV exposure.

The receptor's source is a man aged 18 to 29 in good health and CMV-seropositive. Here the chain combines TRBV27 and TRBJ2-7; the D gene is perhaps TRBD2, from 6 matching bases. The source material was PBMCs. CDR3 protein: CASSLLGEVRIYEQYF. The sequenced DNA is TGTGCCAGCAGTTTATTGGGGGAGGTCAGGATCTACGAGCAGTACTTC.